The 11 T cell receptor beta chains given below trace back to one sample, sequenced in a study of T cell clonality in common variable immunodeficiency. The study's findings and limits: In common variable immunodeficiency, TCR beta chains reportedly carried fewer deletions and N-nucleotide insertions.

These TCRs' antigens remain unknown. Assay: immunoSEQ multiplex PCR; the TCRdb copy retains only in-frame clones and omits some. Reported are about 12,000 clones, none seen only once; the ten largest carry approximately 6.5%. Sequenced input: peripheral blood mononuclear cells. All receptors come from a human donor with common variable immunodeficiency.

This clone was found many times. The read ends 3 residues before the CDR3 terminus; that terminus is restored from the germline J gene. J is TRBJ1-2 and V is TRBV20-1; D not resolved. The CDR3 contains 11 residues. The V gene lost 6 bases and the J gene lost 4 bases, with 9 bases spanning the gap. Germline V gene data show CDR1 as DFQATT and CDR2 as SNEGSKA (reference sequence). Incomplete CDR3 DNA: TGCAGTGCGCTCTCAGGCTATGGC. Encoded protein: CSALSGYG. The full CDR3 protein is CSALSGYGYTF.

On this clone itself: The read stops 3 residues short of the end of the CDR3; the missing end is completed from the germline J gene. The V and J genes are TRBV7-2 and TRBJ1-1; maybe TRBD1 (5 bases). CDR3 length: 12 residues. Looked up from germline, CDR1 is SGHTA and CDR2 is FQGNSA. CDR3 DNA (partial): TGTGCCAGCAGCTTAGATTGGAGGGGA. It specifies CASSLDWRG. The complete CDR3 reads CASSLDWRGAFF.

With respect to this clone: The read halts 3 residues ahead of the CDR3 end, with the missing end drawn from the germline J gene. V and J are TRBV7-9 and TRBJ1-1, with D hard to call. The CDR3 spans 13 residues. CDR1 is SEHNR and CDR2 is FQNEAQ in the germline V gene (reference sequence). Between the trimmed V and J ends, which lost 5 bases and 0 bases, there was a span of 7 bases. The chain's CDR3 is CASSLTMNTEAFF. The sequenced part of the CDR3 DNA is TGTGCCAGCAGCCTAACCATGAACACTGAA.

As for this clone: From the germline J gene comes the end of the CDR3, since the read stops 3 residues before it. The chain uses TRBV7-3 and TRBJ2-3, with 10 nucleotides matching TRBD2. Germline CDR1 SGHTA, CDR2 FQGTGA. After removal of 5 bases from V and 5 bases from J, the junction contained 7 bases not matched to a gene. This CDR3 region has 15 residues. The CDR3 spells CASSPTSGYGDTQYF. Partial CDR3 DNA: TGTGCCAGCAGCCCGACTAGCGGGTATGGAGATACG.

On this clone: The read falls 3 residues short of the CDR3 end, and the missing part is taken from the germline J gene. The chain joins TRBV18 to TRBJ2-6; 7 bases are a match to TRBD1. The germline V gene has CDR1 KGHSH and CDR2 LQKENI. After removal of 3 bases from V and 0 bases from J, the junction contained 5 bases not matched to a gene. This CDR3 spans 17 amino acids. The CDR3 loop reads CASSPYRGSSGANVLTF. The CDR3 DNA, read in part, is TGTGCCAGCTCACCCTACAGGGGAAGCTCTGGGGCCAACGTC.

Of note for this clone: The read terminates 3 residues ahead of where the CDR3 ends, so the germline J gene completes it. The chain carries TRBV30 and TRBJ1-2; D not certain. V dropped 0 bases and J dropped 3 bases, with 8 bases sitting between them. From germline, CDR1 is GTSNPN and CDR2 SVGIG (reference sequence). The CDR3 has 13 residues. The CDR3 sequence is CAWSVQQDYGYTF. CDR3 bases read: TGTGCCTGGAGTGTACAGCAAGACTATGGC.

Comments on this clone: The read stops 3 residues short of the end of the CDR3; the missing end is completed from the germline J gene. The chain joins TRBV29-1 to TRBJ2-7; 7 bases are a match to TRBD2. V was clipped by 4 bases and J by 2 bases; unmatched bases: 5. The CDR3 runs to 13 residues. Germline-derived CDR1 and CDR2 are SQVTM and ANQGSEA. The CDR3: CSVGGGGPYEQYF. The CDR3 DNA, read in part, is TGCAGCGTTGGAGGCGGGGGACCCTACGAG.

Concerning this clone: The read halts 3 residues ahead of the CDR3 end, with the missing end drawn from the germline J gene. V gene TRBV19 combines with J gene TRBJ2-3; perhaps TRBD1 as D (6 bases). V shed 4 bases and J shed 0 bases, with 14 bases lying between them. The CDR3 totals 16 residues. Germline V lookup: CDR1 LNHDA, CDR2 SQIVND (reference sequence). The CDR3 loop reads CASSKQGRSSTDTQYF. CDR3 bases read: TGTGCCAGTAGTAAACAGGGTAGATCTAGCACAGATACG. Full variable domain (missing parts from reference TRBV19 and TRBJ2-3): DGGITQSPKYLFRKEGQNVTLSCEQNLNHDAMYWYRQDPGQGLRLIYYSQIVNDFQKGDIAEGYSVSREKKESFPLTVTSAQKNPTAFYLCASSKQGRSSTDTQYFGPGTRLTVL.

To note about this clone: The CDR3 end lies 3 residues beyond the end of the read and is filled in from the germline J gene. The V call is TRBV30, the J call TRBJ2-4; 11 bases are shared with TRBD2. Looked up from germline, CDR1 is GTSNPN and CDR2 is SVGIG (reference sequence). CDR3 length: 12 residues. The CDR3 sequence: CAWTLAGGSQYF. CDR3 DNA, as far as it was read: TGTGCCTGGACCCTAGCGGGGGGATCT.

This clone was detected a few times. The read terminates 3 residues ahead of where the CDR3 ends, so the germline J gene completes it. The rearrangement joins TRBV6-1 to TRBJ1-2; tentative D call: TRBD1 (6 bases). Germline CDR1 MNHNS, CDR2 SASEGT. Between the trimmed V and J ends, which lost 2 bases and 0 bases, there was a span of 10 bases. The CDR3 runs to 15 residues. Incomplete CDR3 DNA: TGTGCCAGCAGTGAAACAGGGAACTCTAACTATGGC. This sequence encodes CASSETGNSNYG. The whole CDR3 reads CASSETGNSNYGYTF.

The table lists this clone with many counts. The read falls 3 residues short of the CDR3 end, and the missing part is taken from the germline J gene. The chain combines TRBV5-6 with TRBJ1-5; no reliable D call. V gave up 0 bases and J gave up 5 bases, with 12 bases separating them. Germline CDR1 reads SGHDT; CDR2 reads YYEEEE. The CDR3 spans 15 residues. CDR3 sequence reads: CASSLAYPGYQPQHF. The sequenced part of the CDR3 DNA is TGTGCCAGCAGCTTGGCTTATCCCGGGTATCAGCCC.